This TCR beta chain comes out of a study of blood T cells in healthy people across ages. V dropped 4 bases and J dropped 6; count of bases not matched to a gene: 7. The CDR3 extends over 13 amino acids. Germline values: CDR1 SGHRS, CDR2 YFSETQ. Primed by a sample-barcoded 5' primer and a J-beta primer mix, a second PCR proceeded for about 6 to 12 cycles. Via MiXCR, TCRdb re-called the 5' RACE reads, giving one row per CDR3 protein. The sample shows approximately 780,000 distinct CDR3 sequences, roughly 26% of them seen only once. In addition, the sample was reused for a study of T cells of mothers and their children.

This chain links TRBV5-1 with TRBJ2-7, with 7 bases matching TRBD1. The sequenced sample was blood. The sequence was collected from a boy younger than 18 in good health. The CDR3 nucleotides read TGCGCCAGCAGCCTCAAGACAGGGTTCGAGCAGTACTTC. Amino acids: CASSLKTGFEQYF.